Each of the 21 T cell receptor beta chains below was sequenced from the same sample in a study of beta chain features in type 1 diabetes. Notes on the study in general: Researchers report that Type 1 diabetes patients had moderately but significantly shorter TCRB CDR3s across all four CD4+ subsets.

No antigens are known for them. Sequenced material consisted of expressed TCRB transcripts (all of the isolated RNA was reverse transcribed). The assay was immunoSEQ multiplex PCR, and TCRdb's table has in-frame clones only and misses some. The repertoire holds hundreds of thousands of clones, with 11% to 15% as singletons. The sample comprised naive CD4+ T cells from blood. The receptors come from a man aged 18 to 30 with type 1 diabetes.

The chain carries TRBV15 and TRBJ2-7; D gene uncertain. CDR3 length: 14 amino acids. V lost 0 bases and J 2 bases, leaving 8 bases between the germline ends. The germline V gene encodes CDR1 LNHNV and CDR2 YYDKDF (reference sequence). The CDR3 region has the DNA TGTGCCACCAGCAGAGATGGCTCCCCCTACGAGCAGTACTTC. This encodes CATSRDGSPYEQYF.

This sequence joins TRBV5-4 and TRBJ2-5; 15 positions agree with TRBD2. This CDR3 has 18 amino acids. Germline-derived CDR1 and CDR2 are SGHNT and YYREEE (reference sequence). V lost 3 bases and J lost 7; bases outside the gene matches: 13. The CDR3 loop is CASSSKGTSGRMDGTQYF. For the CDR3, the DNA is TGTGCCAGCAGCTCCAAGGGGACTAGCGGGAGGATGGATGGGACCCAGTACTTC.

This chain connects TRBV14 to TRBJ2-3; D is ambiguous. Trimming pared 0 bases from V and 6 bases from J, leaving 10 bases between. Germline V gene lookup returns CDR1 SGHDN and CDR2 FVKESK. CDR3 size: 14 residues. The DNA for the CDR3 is TGTGCCAGCAGCCAAGATTTAAACGGGGATACGCAGTATTTT. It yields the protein CASSQDLNGDTQYF.

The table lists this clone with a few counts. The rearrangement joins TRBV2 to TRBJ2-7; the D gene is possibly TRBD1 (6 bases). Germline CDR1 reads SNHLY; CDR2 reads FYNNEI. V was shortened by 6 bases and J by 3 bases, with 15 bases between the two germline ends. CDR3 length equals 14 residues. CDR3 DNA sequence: TGTGCCAGCAGAGAGTACAGGGATAACTACGAGCAGTACTTC. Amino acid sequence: CASREYRDNYEQYF.

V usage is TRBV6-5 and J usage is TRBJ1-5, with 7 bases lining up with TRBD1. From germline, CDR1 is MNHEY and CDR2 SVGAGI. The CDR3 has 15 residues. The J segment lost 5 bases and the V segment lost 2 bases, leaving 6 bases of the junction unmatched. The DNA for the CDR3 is TGTGCCAGCAGTTACGCCGGGACAGCCGATCAGCCCCAGCATTTT. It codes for CASSYAGTADQPQHF.

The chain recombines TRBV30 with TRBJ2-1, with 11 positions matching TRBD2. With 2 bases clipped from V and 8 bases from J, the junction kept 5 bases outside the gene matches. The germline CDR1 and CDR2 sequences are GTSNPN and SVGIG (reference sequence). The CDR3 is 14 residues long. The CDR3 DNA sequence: TGTGCCTGGAGTTTAGCGGGAGGGCAGCATGAGCAGTTCTTC. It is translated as CAWSLAGGQHEQFF.

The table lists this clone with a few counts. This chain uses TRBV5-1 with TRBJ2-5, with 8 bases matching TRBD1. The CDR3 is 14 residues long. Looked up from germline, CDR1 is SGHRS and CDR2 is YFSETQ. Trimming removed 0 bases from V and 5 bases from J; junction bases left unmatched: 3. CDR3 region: CASSLGTGLETQYF. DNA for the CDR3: TGCGCCAGCAGCTTGGGGACAGGGTTGGAGACCCAGTACTTC.

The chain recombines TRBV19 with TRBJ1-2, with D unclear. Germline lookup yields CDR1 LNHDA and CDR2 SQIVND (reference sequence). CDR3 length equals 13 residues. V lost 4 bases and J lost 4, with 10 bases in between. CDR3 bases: TGTGCCAGTAGTAGGCAGCTTTTCTATGGCTACACCTTC. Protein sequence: CASSRQLFYGYTF.

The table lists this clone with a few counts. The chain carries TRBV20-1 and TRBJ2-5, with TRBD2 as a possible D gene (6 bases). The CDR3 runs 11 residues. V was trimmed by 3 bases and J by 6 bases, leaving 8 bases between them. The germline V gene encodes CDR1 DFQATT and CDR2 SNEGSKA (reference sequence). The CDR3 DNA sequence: TGCAGTGCTAGCGGGAGACAGACCCAGTACTTC. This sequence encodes CSASGRQTQYF.

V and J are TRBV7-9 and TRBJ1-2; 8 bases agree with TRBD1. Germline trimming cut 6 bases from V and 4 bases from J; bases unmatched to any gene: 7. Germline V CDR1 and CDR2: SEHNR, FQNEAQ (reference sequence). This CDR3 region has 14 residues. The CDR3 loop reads CASRPTGVIYGYTF. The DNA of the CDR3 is TGTGCCAGCAGACCGACAGGGGTTATCTATGGCTACACCTTC.

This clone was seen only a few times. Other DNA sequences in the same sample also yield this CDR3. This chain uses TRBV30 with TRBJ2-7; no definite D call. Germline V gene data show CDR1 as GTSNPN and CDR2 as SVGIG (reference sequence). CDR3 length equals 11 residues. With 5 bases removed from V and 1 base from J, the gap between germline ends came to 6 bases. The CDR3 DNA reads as TGTGCCTGGGCATCTTCCTACGAGCAGTACTTC. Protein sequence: CAWASSYEQYF. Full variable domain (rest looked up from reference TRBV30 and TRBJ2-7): SQTIHQWPATLVQPVGSPLSLECTVEGTSNPNLYWYRQAAGRGLQLLFYSVGIGQISSEVPQNLSASRPQDRQFILSSKKLLLSDSGFYLCAWASSYEQYFGPGTRLTVT.

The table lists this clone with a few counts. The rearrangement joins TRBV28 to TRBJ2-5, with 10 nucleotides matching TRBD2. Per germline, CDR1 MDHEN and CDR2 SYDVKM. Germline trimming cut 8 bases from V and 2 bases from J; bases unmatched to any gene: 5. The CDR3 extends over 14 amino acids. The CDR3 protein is CASGLAGAQETQYF. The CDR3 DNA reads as TGTGCCAGCGGGCTAGCGGGGGCTCAAGAGACCCAGTACTTC.

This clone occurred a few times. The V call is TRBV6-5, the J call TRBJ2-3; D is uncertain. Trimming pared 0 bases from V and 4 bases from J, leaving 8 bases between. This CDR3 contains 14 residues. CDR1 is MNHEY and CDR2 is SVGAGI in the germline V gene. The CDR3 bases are TGTGCCAGCAGTTACTCGGCGGTCTCAGATACGCAGTATTTT. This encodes CASSYSAVSDTQYF.

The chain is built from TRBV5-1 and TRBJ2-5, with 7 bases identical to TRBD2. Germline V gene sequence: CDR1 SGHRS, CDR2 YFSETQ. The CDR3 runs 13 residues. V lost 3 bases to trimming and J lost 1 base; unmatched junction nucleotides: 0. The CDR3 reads CASSWTSQETQYF. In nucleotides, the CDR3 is TGCGCCAGCAGCTGGACTAGCCAAGAGACCCAGTACTTC.

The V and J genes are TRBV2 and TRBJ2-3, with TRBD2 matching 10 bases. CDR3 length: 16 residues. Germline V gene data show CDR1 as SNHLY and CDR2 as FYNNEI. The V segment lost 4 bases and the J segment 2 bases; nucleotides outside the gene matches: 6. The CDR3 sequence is CASSVGLAATTDTQYF. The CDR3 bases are TGTGCCAGCAGTGTCGGACTAGCGGCCACCACAGATACGCAGTATTTT.

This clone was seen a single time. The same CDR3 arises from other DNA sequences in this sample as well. The CDR3 DNA reads TGTGCCAGCAGCGTCGACGGGCGGGAGACCCAGTACTTC. Its translation is CASSVDGRETQYF. This chain uses TRBV9 with TRBJ2-5; unclear D gene. Germline values: CDR1 SGDLS, CDR2 YYNGEE. The germline V and J ends were trimmed by 2 bases and 5 bases, with 10 bases remaining between them. The CDR3 is 13 amino acids.

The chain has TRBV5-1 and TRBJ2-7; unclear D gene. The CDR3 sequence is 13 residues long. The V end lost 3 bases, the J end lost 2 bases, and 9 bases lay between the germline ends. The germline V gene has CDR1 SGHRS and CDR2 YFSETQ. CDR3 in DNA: TGCGCCAGCAGCTCGCCGACAACCTACGAGCAGTACTTC. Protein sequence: CASSSPTTYEQYF. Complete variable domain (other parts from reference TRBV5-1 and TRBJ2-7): KAGVTQTPRYLIKTRGQQVTLSCSPISGHRSVSWYQQTPGQGLQFLFEYFSETQRNKGNFPGRFSGRQFSNSRSEMNVSTLELGDSALYLCASSSPTTYEQYFGPGTRLTVT.

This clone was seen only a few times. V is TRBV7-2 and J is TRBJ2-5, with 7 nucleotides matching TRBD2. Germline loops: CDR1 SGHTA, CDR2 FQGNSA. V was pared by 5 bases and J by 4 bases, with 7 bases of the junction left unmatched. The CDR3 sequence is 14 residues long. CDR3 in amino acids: CASSQERGAETQYF. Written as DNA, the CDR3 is TGTGCCAGCAGCCAGGAGCGGGGAGCAGAGACCCAGTACTTC.

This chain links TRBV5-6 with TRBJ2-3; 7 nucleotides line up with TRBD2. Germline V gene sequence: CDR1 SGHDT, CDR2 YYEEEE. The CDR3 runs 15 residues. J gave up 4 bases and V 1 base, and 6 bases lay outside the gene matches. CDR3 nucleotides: TGTGCCAGCAGCTTGCCCTCAGGGAGGGCAGATACGCAGTATTTT. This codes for CASSLPSGRADTQYF.

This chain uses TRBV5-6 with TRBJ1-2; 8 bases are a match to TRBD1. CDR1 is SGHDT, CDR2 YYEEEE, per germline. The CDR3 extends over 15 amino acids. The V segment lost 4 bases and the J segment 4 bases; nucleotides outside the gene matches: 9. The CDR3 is CASSPPDRETYGYTF. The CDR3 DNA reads TGTGCCAGCAGCCCGCCGGACAGGGAAACCTATGGCTACACCTTC.

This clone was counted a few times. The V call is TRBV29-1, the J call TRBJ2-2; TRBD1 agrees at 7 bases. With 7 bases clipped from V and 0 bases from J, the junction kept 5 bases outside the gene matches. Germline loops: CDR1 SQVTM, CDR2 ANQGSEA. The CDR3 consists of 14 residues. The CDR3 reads CSGGQNSNTGELFF. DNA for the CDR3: TGCAGCGGGGGACAGAACTCGAACACCGGGGAGCTGTTTTTT.